These 28 T cell receptor beta chains came from one sample sequenced in a study of blood T cell repertoires in COVID-19. This table comes from immunoSEQ multiplex PCR, and its TCRdb copy is limited to in-frame clones, with some not included. The data show more than 85,000 clones, about nine tenths seen once. Sequencing used peripheral blood. These TCRs come from a woman aged 45-65 years with COVID-19, enrolled during active disease.

This chain uses TRBV7-9 with TRBJ2-1, with 12 bases aligning to TRBD2. J gave up 8 bases and V 0 bases, and 8 bases lay outside the gene matches. From germline, CDR1 is SEHNR and CDR2 FQNEAQ (reference sequence). The CDR3 has 17 amino acids. CDR3 loop: CASSLAATSGGVDEQFF. The DNA of the CDR3 is TGTGCCAGCAGCTTAGCAGCGACTAGCGGGGGAGTTGATGAGCAGTTCTTC.

This chain joins TRBV11-2 and TRBJ1-1; 9 nucleotides agree with TRBD1. Germline-derived CDR1 and CDR2 are SGHAT and FQNNGV. The CDR3 covers 18 residues. V trimming: 1 base; J trimming: 1 base; junction bases outside the gene matches: 10. The CDR3: CASSLVAPGQGTNTEAFF. CDR3 bases: TGTGCCAGCAGCTTAGTAGCGCCGGGACAGGGAACGAACACTGAAGCTTTCTTT.

The chain recombines TRBV5-4 with TRBJ1-1, with D hard to call. V lost 4 bases to trimming and J lost 1 base, with 14 bases between them. CDR3 length: 15 residues. Germline V lookup: CDR1 SGHNT, CDR2 YYREEE (reference sequence). CDR3 sequence (DNA): TGTGCCAGCAGCCCTGGTAGCAGAGGGAACACTGAAGCTTTCTTT. Protein sequence: CASSPGSRGNTEAFF.

The chain is built from TRBV30 and TRBJ2-5, with D unclear. This CDR3 is 16 amino acids long. With 1 base removed from V and 0 bases from J, the gap between germline ends came to 15 bases. Germline CDR1 is GTSNPN and CDR2 is SVGIG (reference sequence). The CDR3 is CAWSATYFSYQETQYF. The CDR3 nucleotides read TGTGCCTGGAGTGCCACCTACTTTTCGTACCAAGAGACCCAGTACTTC. Complete variable domain (other parts from reference TRBV30 and TRBJ2-5): SQTIHQWPATLVQPVGSPLSLECTVEGTSNPNLYWYRQAAGRGLQLLFYSVGIGQISSEVPQNLSASRPQDRQFILSSKKLLLSDSGFYLCAWSATYFSYQETQYFGPGTRLLVL.

The gene calls are TRBV28 and TRBJ2-4; 13 bases map to TRBD2. CDR1 is MDHEN and CDR2 is SYDVKM in the germline V gene. CDR3 size: 16 residues. V shed 8 bases and J 3 bases; nucleotides not matched to a gene: 7. In DNA, the CDR3 is TGTGCCAGCGGGGAGGGACTAGCGGGGAACAAAAACATTCAGTACTTC. Protein product: CASGEGLAGNKNIQYF.

The V call is TRBV6-1, the J call TRBJ1-2, with D possibly matching TRBD1 (6 bases). V dropped 2 bases and J dropped 8 bases, with 15 bases sitting between them. This CDR3 comprises 14 residues. Germline lookup yields CDR1 MNHNS and CDR2 SASEGT. The CDR3 DNA follows: TGTGCCAGCAGTGAACAACAGGGCTTTGTGGGCTACACCTTC. Amino acids: CASSEQQGFVGYTF.

V usage is TRBV7-2 and J usage is TRBJ1-2; perhaps TRBD1 as D (6 bases). Germline lookup yields CDR1 SGHTA and CDR2 FQGNSA. V lost 5 bases, J lost 4 bases, and 14 bases lay in between. There are 14 residues in the CDR3. DNA for the CDR3: TGTGCCAGCAGCCCCGAAGGGACACCCTATGGCTACACCTTC. This translates into CASSPEGTPYGYTF.

This clone was counted between two and nine times. V usage is TRBV10-2 and J usage is TRBJ1-4; D not certain. V was trimmed by 6 bases and J by 4 bases, leaving 9 bases between them. Looked up from germline, CDR1 is WSHSY and CDR2 is SAAADI. The CDR3 is made up of 13 amino acids. The CDR3 is CASRRESNEKLFF. The DNA of the CDR3 is TGCGCCAGCAGGAGAGAAAGTAATGAAAAACTGTTTTTT.

V is TRBV4-1 and J is TRBJ2-7, with 10 bases that match TRBD1. There are 16 residues in the CDR3. Germline assignment: CDR1 MGHRA and CDR2 YSYEKL. Trimming removed 7 bases from V and 4 bases from J; junction bases left unmatched: 13. CDR3 nucleotides: TGCGCCAGCACCCTCGGTGGGGGGACAGGGGATTACGAGCAGTACTTC. Translating it yields CASTLGGGTGDYEQYF.

The chain employs TRBV19 and TRBJ1-6; 8 bases are a match to TRBD1. V lost 7 bases and J lost 1; bases outside the gene matches: 3. The germline gives CDR1 LNHDA, CDR2 SQIVND (reference sequence). The CDR3 consists of 15 residues. CDR3 DNA: TGTGCCAGTAACCAGGGGGCATCCTATAATTCACCCCTCCACTTT. Translation: CASNQGASYNSPLHF.

The chain carries TRBV28 and TRBJ2-3, with 8 bases that match TRBD2. Germline V gene lookup returns CDR1 MDHEN and CDR2 SYDVKM. This CDR3 has 14 residues. With 4 bases clipped from V and 0 bases from J, the junction kept 0 bases outside the gene matches. CDR3 residues: CASSSGGSTDTQYF. As DNA, the CDR3 is TGTGCCAGCAGTTCGGGGGGGAGCACAGATACGCAGTATTTT.

This clone was recorded a few times. The chain carries TRBV10-3 and TRBJ1-1; TRBD1 is a possible D gene (5 bases). Trimming left V 0 bases short and J 10 bases short, with 12 bases between. The CDR3 totals 13 residues. Germline V lookup: CDR1 ENHRY, CDR2 SYGVKD. The CDR3, as DNA: TGTGCCATCAGTGAGTCGCCGGGGGAGGGAGCTTTCTTT. Its translation is CAISESPGEGAFF.

The rearrangement uses TRBV6-5 and TRBJ1-1, with D possibly TRBD1 on 5 matching bases. Deletions cut 6 bases from V and 3 bases from J, with 14 bases between. The germline gives CDR1 MNHEY, CDR2 SVGAGI. The CDR3 is 14 residues long. CDR3 protein: CASSTQGIDTEAFF. CDR3 nucleotide sequence: TGTGCCAGCAGCACTCAGGGAATAGACACTGAAGCTTTCTTT.

The rearrangement joins TRBV5-6 to TRBJ1-1, with D perhaps TRBD1 (6 bases). Germline assignment: CDR1 SGHDT and CDR2 YYEEEE. V was cut by 1 base and J by 0 bases, with 13 bases left in between. The CDR3 runs 16 residues. The CDR3, as DNA: TGTGCCAGCAGCTTGTTTGGGGGCCCCATGAACACTGAAGCTTTCTTT. Its translation: CASSLFGGPMNTEAFF.

The V and J genes are TRBV9 and TRBJ1-4, with D tentatively TRBD1 (5 bases). This CDR3 comprises 16 residues. Trimming removed 3 bases at V and 8 bases at J, with 20 bases between. Looked up from germline, CDR1 is SGDLS and CDR2 is YYNGEE. Here the CDR3 reads CASSAGVGGNREKLFF. The CDR3 DNA reads as TGTGCCAGCAGCGCCGGCGTCGGGGGAAATCGGGAAAAACTGTTTTTT.

The rearrangement joins TRBV5-5 to TRBJ2-7, with D perhaps TRBD1 (6 bases). V lost 2 bases and J lost 4, with 10 bases in between. The CDR3 totals 13 residues. Per the germline V gene, CDR1 is SGHKS and CDR2 is YYEKEE (reference sequence). CDR3 sequence (DNA): TGTGCCAGCAGCTTAGTCACAGGGTACGAGCAGTACGTC. This sequence encodes CASSLVTGYEQYV.

V is TRBV5-1 and J is TRBJ1-3; TRBD1 matches at 7 bases. This CDR3 is built from 14 residues. V shed 3 bases and J 2 bases; nucleotides not matched to a gene: 2. Germline CDR1 SGHRS, CDR2 YFSETQ. DNA of the CDR3: TGCGCCAGCAGCTCCACAGGGGCTGGAAACACCATATATTTT. This encodes CASSSTGAGNTIYF.

The genes are TRBV5-1 and TRBJ1-2; tentative D call: TRBD1 (5 bases). The CDR3 loop spans 15 amino acids. Germline CDR1 reads SGHRS; CDR2 reads YFSETQ. The V and J ends lost 7 bases and 4 bases respectively, with 20 bases between them. This CDR3 is CASGTSSPAGYGYTF. CDR3 DNA: TGCGCCAGCGGGACTTCCTCCCCCGCAGGCTATGGCTACACCTTC.

This clone appeared a single time. The V and J genes are TRBV20-1 and TRBJ2-5; tentatively, D is TRBD1 (5 bases). V was cut by 3 bases and J by 1 base, with 18 bases left in between. Germline V gene lookup returns CDR1 DFQATT and CDR2 SNEGSKA (reference sequence). The CDR3 runs to 16 residues. CDR3 DNA sequence: TGCAGTGCTAGTATTACAGGATGGTCCCCCCAAGAGACCCAGTACTTC. It yields the protein CSASITGWSPQETQYF.

The genes are TRBV19 and TRBJ1-2; D not resolved. Trimming removed 5 bases from V and 8 bases from J, with 12 bases in between. The V gene's germline CDR1 is LNHDA and CDR2 SQIVND (reference sequence). The CDR3 has 12 residues. CDR3 sequence: CASSGQLEGYTF. The CDR3 nucleotides read TGTGCCAGTAGTGGGCAGCTCGAGGGCTACACCTTC.

The rearrangement uses TRBV6-5 and TRBJ1-2, with 7 bases identical to TRBD1. V was clipped by 8 bases and J by 4 bases; unmatched bases: 10. Germline values: CDR1 MNHEY, CDR2 SVGAGI. The CDR3 length is 14 residues. The CDR3 DNA sequence: TGTGCCAGCCAATCCACAGGGGAGATCTATGGCTACACCTTC. Translation gives CASQSTGEIYGYTF.

This rearrangement joins TRBV2 to TRBJ2-1; tentatively, D is TRBD2 (6 bases). The CDR3 has 12 residues. The V end lost 6 bases, the J end lost 6 bases, and 9 bases lay between the germline ends. Germline V gene sequence: CDR1 SNHLY, CDR2 FYNNEI. CDR3 protein: CASREGLNEQFF. In DNA form, the CDR3 reads TGTGCCAGCAGGGAGGGCCTCAATGAGCAGTTCTTC.

The chain recombines TRBV9 with TRBJ2-7, with 9 positions matching TRBD2. The length of the CDR3 is 14 residues. The V gene end was trimmed by 4 bases and the J gene end by 2 bases; junction bases not matched to a gene: 4. Per germline, CDR1 SGDLS and CDR2 YYNGEE. CDR3 sequence (DNA): TGTGCCAGCAGCCAATCTAGCGGGGCCTACGAGCAGTACTTC. Protein: CASSQSSGAYEQYF.

The V gene is TRBV27, the J gene TRBJ2-1; 7 bases line up with TRBD1. The germline V gene has CDR1 MNHEY and CDR2 SMNVEV (reference sequence). V gave up 5 bases and J gave up 2 bases; unmatched junction bases: 3. The CDR3 is 14 amino acids. The CDR3 DNA reads as TGTGCCAGCAGTCTAGGGACAGCCTACAATGAGCAGTTCTTC. The encoded protein is CASSLGTAYNEQFF.

The J gene is TRBJ2-5, the V gene TRBV20-1; 8 bases are shared with TRBD2. The J segment lost 4 bases and the V segment lost 3 bases, leaving 7 bases of the junction unmatched. The CDR3 has 14 amino acids. Germline V gene lookup returns CDR1 DFQATT and CDR2 SNEGSKA (reference sequence). CDR3 sequence (DNA): TGCAGTGCTAGTCCAGCGGGGGCGGGAGAGACCCAGTACTTC. As protein: CSASPAGAGETQYF.

The V gene is TRBV20-1, the J gene TRBJ1-2; 7 nucleotides match TRBD1. CDR3 size: 13 residues. The germline V gene encodes CDR1 DFQATT and CDR2 SNEGSKA (reference sequence). Unmatched junction bases numbered 8, after V lost 3 bases and J lost 7 bases. The CDR3 DNA is TGCAGTGCTAGTAACTCCGGGACAGCTGGCTACACCTTC. This codes for CSASNSGTAGYTF.

The rearrangement joins TRBV12-3 or TRBV12-4 to TRBJ1-5, with unresolved D. This CDR3 has 13 residues. The V end was cut by 8 bases, the J end by 4 bases, with 12 bases between. Here the CDR3 DNA reads TGTGCCAGCGCGGACGAGGGTAATCAGCCCCAGCATTTT. Protein product: CASADEGNQPQHF.

The chain links TRBV7-3 to TRBJ1-1; D not certain. The germline V gene has CDR1 SGHTA and CDR2 FQGTGA. CDR3 length: 14 residues. Deletions cut 7 bases from V and 6 bases from J, with 18 bases between. CDR3 amino acids: CASKTLGKDSEAFF. In DNA, the CDR3 is TGTGCCAGCAAAACATTGGGGAAGGACTCTGAAGCTTTCTTT.